The clone carrying this TCR beta chain was seen only once. The source of the sample is a study of blood T cell repertoires in COVID-19. In the study overall: There were acute and convalescent COVID-19 samples, and they came from the United States, Italy and Spain.

Original processing notes: Amplifying reference gene primers gave estimates of nucleated cell counts. TCRdb's copy holds only in-frame clones and misses some; the assay was immunoSEQ multiplex PCR. The V and J calls and clone size are taken from that table; D and trimming were inferred from the DNA. Of around 250,000 clones listed, about 82% are singletons. Germline V gene data show CDR1 as SGHRS and CDR2 as YFSETQ. V lost 4 bases and J lost 4; bases outside the gene matches: 3. The CDR3 spans 14 residues. This clonotype originated in a man older than 75 with acute or convalescent COVID-19. J is TRBJ2-2 and V is TRBV5-1; 8 nucleotides agree with TRBD1. The sequenced material came from peripheral blood. DNA for the CDR3: TGCGCCAGCAGCGGGGGACAGGTCACCGGGGAGCTGTTTTTT. Translating gives CASSGGQVTGELFF. Looking up the rest from reference TRBV5-1 and TRBJ2-2 gives the full variable domain: KAGVTQTPRYLIKTRGQQVTLSCSPISGHRSVSWYQQTPGQGLQFLFEYFSETQRNKGNFPGRFSGRQFSNSRSEMNVSTLELGDSALYLCASSGGQVTGELFFGEGSRLTVL.